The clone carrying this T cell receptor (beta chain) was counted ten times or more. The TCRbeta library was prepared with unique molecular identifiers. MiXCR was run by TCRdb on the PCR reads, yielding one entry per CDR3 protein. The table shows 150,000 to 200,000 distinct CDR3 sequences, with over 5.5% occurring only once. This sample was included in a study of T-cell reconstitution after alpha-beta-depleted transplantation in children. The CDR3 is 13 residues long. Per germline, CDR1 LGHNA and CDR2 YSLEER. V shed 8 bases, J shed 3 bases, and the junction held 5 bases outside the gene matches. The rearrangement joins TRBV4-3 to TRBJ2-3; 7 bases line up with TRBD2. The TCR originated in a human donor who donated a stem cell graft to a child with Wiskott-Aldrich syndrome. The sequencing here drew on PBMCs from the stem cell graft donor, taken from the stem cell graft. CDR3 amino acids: CASGRERTDTQYF. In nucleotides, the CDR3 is TGCGCCAGCGGGAGGGAGAGAACAGATACGCAGTATTTT.